The rows below give T cell receptor beta chains drawn from one sample of a study of vaccination effects on CD4 cells after COVID-19. TCRdb's copy holds only in-frame clones and misses some; the assay was immunoSEQ multiplex PCR. The sample has around 71,000 clones, approximately 70% seen once. No cognate antigen is known for these TCRs. The specimen comprised CD4+ T cells from PBMCs cultured with HCoV-OC43 spike peptides, sampled before COVID-19 vaccination. The receptors were gathered from a human donor who received a COVID-19 vaccine. Each CDR3 is given with its conserved first and last residue. A D gene is named only where the DNA matches it firmly. Expanded clones get a size class; other rows say once, few or many, or leave the size out.

.	once	13	TRBV7-2	TRBJ1-2	TGTGCCAGCAGCTTAGTTCAGGGAACTGGCTACACCTTC	CASSLVQGTGYTF
TRBD2	.	16	TRBV6-2/TRBV6-3	TRBJ2-2	TGTGCCAGCAGTCTGCATAGCGGGGGGGCCGTCGGGGAGCTGTTTTTT	CASSLHSGGAVGELFF
TRBD2	once	20	TRBV6-2/TRBV6-3	TRBJ2-3	TGTGCCAGCAGTCCGTCCCCGGAGGAGCGGGGACCTAAGCTAACAGATACGCAGTATTTT	CASSPSPEERGPKLTDTQYF
TRBD1	.	16	TRBV5-1	TRBJ2-3	TGCGCCAGCAGCGGCGGGACAGGGGTTCGCACAGATACGCAGTATTTT	CASSGGTGVRTDTQYF
.	.	14	TRBV6-6	TRBJ2-3	TGTGCCAGCAGTTACTCTCGGGGCTCGGATACGCAGTATTTT	CASSYSRGSDTQYF
.	.	11	TRBV21-1	TRBJ2-4	TGTGCCAGCAGCAAGTGGACACTCCCCTACTTC	CASSKWTLPYF
TRBD1	once	12	TRBV2	TRBJ1-2	TGTGCCAGCAGAAGACAGGGTTTTGGCTACACCTTC	CASRRQGFGYTF
.	.	12	TRBV3-1/TRBV3-2	TRBJ1-2	TGTGCCAGCAGCCATCGGTTAGATGGCTACACCTTC	CASSHRLDGYTF
TRBD1	few	15	TRBV4-1	TRBJ2-2	TGCGCCAGCAGCCGCGGACAGGGGTGGTCCGGGGAGCTGTTTTTT	CASSRGQGWSGELFF
.	.	13	TRBV5-1	TRBJ1-5	TGCGCCAGCAGCTTGGAAAGGGGTCAGCCCCAGCATTTT	CASSLERGQPQHF
TRBD1	.	16	TRBV6-5	TRBJ1-6	TGTGCCAGCAGTTACTCGAATTCAGGGGGCAATTCACCCCTCCACTTT	CASSYSNSGGNSPLHF
.	.	15	TRBV5-1	TRBJ2-3	TGCGCCAGCAGCTTGGTGCCAGCCCTCACAGATACGCAGTATTTT	CASSLVPALTDTQYF
.	once	14	TRBV6-6	TRBJ2-4	TGTGCCAGCAGTTATGAAGCAGCCAAAAACATTCAGTACTTC	CASSYEAAKNIQYF
TRBD2	.	15	TRBV4-1	TRBJ2-5	TGCGCCAGCAGCCAAGTATCGGGGGGACAAGAGACCCAGTACTTC	CASSQVSGGQETQYF
TRBD1	.	16	TRBV7-2	TRBJ2-2	TGTGCCAGCAGCCTCCAGGGGGTAGGGAACACCGGGGAGCTGTTTTTT	CASSLQGVGNTGELFF
.	.	14	TRBV7-9	TRBJ1-2	TGTGCCAGCAGCTTAGCGGAGGGGACCTATGGCTACACCTTC	CASSLAEGTYGYTF
TRBD1	.	15	TRBV30	TRBJ2-5	TGTGCCTGGAGTGTAGGACAGGGGATGGAAGAGACCCAGTACTTC	CAWSVGQGMEETQYF
TRBD1	few	15	TRBV10-1	TRBJ1-3	TGCGCCAGCAGTTCAGGGGGATCGGCTGGAAACACCATATATTTT	CASSSGGSAGNTIYF
TRBD1	few	15	TRBV6-5	TRBJ1-2	TGTGCCAGCAGTTCAACGGGACAGAGTCTCTATGGCTACACCTTC	CASSSTGQSLYGYTF
.	once	16	TRBV3-1/TRBV3-2	TRBJ1-4	TGTGCCAGCAGCCGCTCCTATCCTGCAACTAATGAAAAACTGTTTTTT	CASSRSYPATNEKLFF
TRBD1	.	14	TRBV3-1/TRBV3-2	TRBJ2-5	TGTGCCAGCAGCCGACGGACAGGGGCAGAGACCCAGTACTTC	CASSRRTGAETQYF
TRBD1	.	14	TRBV18	TRBJ1-5	TGTGCCAGCTCACCCGGGACAGGGAATCAGCCCCAGCATTTT	CASSPGTGNQPQHF
.	.	14	TRBV7-9	TRBJ1-2	TGTGCCAGCAGCCCCAGGGAGGTTTCTGCGGGCTACACCTTC	CASSPREVSAGYTF
TRBD1	.	15	TRBV7-3	TRBJ2-1	TGTGCCAGCAGCTACAGGGGAAGCTCCTACAATGAGCAGTTCTTC	CASSYRGSSYNEQFF
.	.	14	TRBV5-4	TRBJ2-5	TGTGCCAGCAGCTTGGGACAGCAGCAAGAGACCCAGTACTTC	CASSLGQQQETQYF
.	.	12	TRBV3-1/TRBV3-2	TRBJ1-2	TGTGCCAGCAGCCAAGCTAACTATGGCTACACCTTC	CASSQANYGYTF
.	.	13	TRBV4-1	TRBJ1-5	TGCGCCAGCAGCCAAGCGGTGAATCAGCCCCAGCATTTT	CASSQAVNQPQHF
TRBD2	.	14	TRBV29-1	TRBJ2-5	TGCAGCGTAGCGTACGGGGGGGCCGGGGAGACCCAGTACTTC	CSVAYGGAGETQYF
.	.	15	TRBV5-1	TRBJ2-3	TGCGCCAGCAGCTCCGAACGGGGGGCCACAGATACGCAGTATTTT	CASSSERGATDTQYF
TRBD2	.	17	TRBV7-2	TRBJ2-2	TGTGCCAGCAGCTTCGGACTAGCGGGGGGCTCTGGGGGGGAGCTGTTTTTT	CASSFGLAGGSGGELFF
TRBD1	.	14	TRBV6-5	TRBJ1-1	TGTGCCAGCAGGGGCAGGGGGGGGAACACTGAAGCTTTCTTT	CASRGRGGNTEAFF
TRBD1	.	15	TRBV7-9	TRBJ1-4	TGTGCCAGCAGCCCCGTTCAGGGGGCAATTGAAAAACTGTTTTTT	CASSPVQGAIEKLFF
TRBD1	.	13	TRBV7-8	TRBJ2-1	TGTGCCAGCAGCTTCGGAGACAGGGGGAGCAAGTTCTTC	CASSFGDRGSKFF
TRBD2	.	19	TRBV15	TRBJ2-1	TGTGCCACCAGCAGAGATTTTACTAGCGGGGGGCCCTCCTACAATGAGCAGTTCTTC	CATSRDFTSGGPSYNEQFF
TRBD1	.	15	TRBV24-1	TRBJ1-5	TGTGCCACCAGTGAGGGACAGGGGGAACGTCAGCCCCAGCATTTT	CATSEGQGERQPQHF
.	.	14	TRBV9	TRBJ1-5	TGTGCCAGCAGCTCTTCTGGGGCGGGTCAGCCCCAGCATTTT	CASSSSGAGQPQHF
TRBD1	.	15	TRBV19	TRBJ1-4	TGTGCCAGTAGTCCCTTAACAGGGGCCGGTGAAAAACTGTTTTTT	CASSPLTGAGEKLFF
.	.	16	TRBV5-1	TRBJ1-1	TGCGCCAGCAGCTTGGGAAGTGGGGCCGCGAACACTGAAGCTTTCTTT	CASSLGSGAANTEAFF
.	.	15	TRBV28	TRBJ2-5	TGTGCCAGCAGTTCACGGACAAGCAGGAAAGAGACCCAGTACTTC	CASSSRTSRKETQYF
TRBD1	.	16	TRBV7-2	TRBJ2-5	TGTGCCAGCAGCCCCTGGGGTACAGGGGGCGGGGAGACCCAGTACTTC	CASSPWGTGGGETQYF
TRBD2	.	14	TRBV6-2/TRBV6-3	TRBJ2-1	TGTGCCAGCAGCCCGTTTAGACTAGCTAATGAGCAGTTCTTC	CASSPFRLANEQFF
TRBD1	.	14	TRBV7-2	TRBJ2-5	TGTGCCAGCAGCCCCAGGGGGAGCAGAGAGACCCAGTACTTC	CASSPRGSRETQYF
.	.	15	TRBV4-2	TRBJ1-1	TGTGCCAGCAGCCAGATACTCGGGGGGGTCACTGAAGCTTTCTTT	CASSQILGGVTEAFF
.	.	15	TRBV6-1	TRBJ1-5	TGTGCCAGCAGTGAACAGGGGCGGGGAAATCAGCCCCAGCATTTT	CASSEQGRGNQPQHF
.	.	14	TRBV24-1	TRBJ1-5	TGTGCCACCAGTGATTTTTCGAGCAATCAGCCCCAGCATTTT	CATSDFSSNQPQHF
TRBD1	.	14	TRBV6-6	TRBJ1-6	TGTGCCAGCAGGCCGGGACAGGGTCATTCACCCCTCCACTTT	CASRPGQGHSPLHF
.	.	16	TRBV2	TRBJ1-4	TGTGCCAGCAGTGTGGGGACTGTCAGATCCAATGAAAAACTGTTTTTT	CASSVGTVRSNEKLFF
.	.	16	TRBV4-1	TRBJ2-6	TGCGCCAGCAGCCAAGTTCTCCAGAGTAGCTTTCTGGTCCTGACTTTC	CASSQVLQSSFLVLTF
.	.	15	TRBV7-2	TRBJ1-6	TGTGCCAGCAGCCTGACAGTTCTTGGGAATTCACCCCTCCACTTT	CASSLTVLGNSPLHF
TRBD2	.	21	TRBV6-1	TRBJ2-3	TGTGCCAGCAGTGAACATCCTGGACTAGCGGGGGGCCCTGCTAGCACAGATACGCAGTATTTT	CASSEHPGLAGGPASTDTQYF
.	once	15	TRBV7-3	TRBJ2-3	TGTGCCAGCAGCAGCTATCCTAGTAGCACAGATACGCAGTATTTT	CASSSYPSSTDTQYF
TRBD1	.	15	TRBV6-5	TRBJ2-2	TGTGCCAGCAGCCGAGACAGGGGTGGCACCGGGGAGCTGTTTTTT	CASSRDRGGTGELFF
.	.	14	TRBV10-3	TRBJ2-5	TGTGCCACCGGGACAAGGGGGGCCGCGGAGACCCAGTACTTC	CATGTRGAAETQYF
.	.	13	TRBV14	TRBJ2-3	TGTGCCAGCAGCCGCACAGGCCCAGATACGCAGTATTTT	CASSRTGPDTQYF
.	.	15	TRBV5-1	TRBJ2-1	TGCGCCACCGGACGGGAGTCAAGCTCCTACAATGAGCAGTTCTTC	CATGRESSSYNEQFF
.	.	14	TRBV3-1/TRBV3-2	TRBJ2-2	TGTGCCAGCAGCCAAGCACGGGGTGTCGGGGAGCTGTTTTTT	CASSQARGVGELFF
.	.	16	TRBV27	TRBJ2-4	TGTGCCAGCAGTTTAATAGGGTTACTAGCCAAAAACATTCAGTACTTC	CASSLIGLLAKNIQYF